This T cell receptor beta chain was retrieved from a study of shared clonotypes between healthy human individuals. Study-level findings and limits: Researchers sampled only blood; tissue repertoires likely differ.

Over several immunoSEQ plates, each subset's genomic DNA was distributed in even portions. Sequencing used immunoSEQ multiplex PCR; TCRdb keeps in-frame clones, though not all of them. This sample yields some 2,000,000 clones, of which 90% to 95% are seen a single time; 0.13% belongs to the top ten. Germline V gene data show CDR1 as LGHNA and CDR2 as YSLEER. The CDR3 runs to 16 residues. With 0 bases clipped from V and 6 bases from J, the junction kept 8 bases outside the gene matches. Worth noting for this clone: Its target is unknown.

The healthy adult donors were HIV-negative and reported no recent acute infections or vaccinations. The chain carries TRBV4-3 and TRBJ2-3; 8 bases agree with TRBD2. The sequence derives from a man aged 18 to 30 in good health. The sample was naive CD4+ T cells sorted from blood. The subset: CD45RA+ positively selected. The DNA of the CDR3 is TGCGCCAGCAGCCAAGATATCACTAGCGGAGCGGATACGCAGTATTTT. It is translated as CASSQDITSGADTQYF.